This TCR beta chain was captured in a study of T-cell reconstitution after alpha-beta-depleted transplantation in children. CDR1 is LGHNA, CDR2 YSLEER, per germline. Trimming at V came to 1 base and at J to 0 bases, leaving 2 bases not matched to a gene. This CDR3 spans 16 amino acids. For TCRbeta, the library was prepared with unique molecular identifiers. TCRdb reprocessed the PCR reads via MiXCR and lists one record per CDR3 protein. Of some 200,000 distinct CDR3 sequences in the sample, 9% to 10% were seen once. This clonotype was observed many times. Sample: PBMCs from the stem cell graft donor, taken from the stem cell graft. This TCR was sampled from a human donor who donated a stem cell graft to a child with SCID. The chain recombines TRBV4-3 with TRBJ2-2, with 7 bases that match TRBD2. The chain's CDR3 is CASSQGRGANTGELFF. The DNA of the CDR3 is TGCGCCAGCAGCCAAGGCCGGGGGGCGAACACCGGGGAGCTGTTTTTT.